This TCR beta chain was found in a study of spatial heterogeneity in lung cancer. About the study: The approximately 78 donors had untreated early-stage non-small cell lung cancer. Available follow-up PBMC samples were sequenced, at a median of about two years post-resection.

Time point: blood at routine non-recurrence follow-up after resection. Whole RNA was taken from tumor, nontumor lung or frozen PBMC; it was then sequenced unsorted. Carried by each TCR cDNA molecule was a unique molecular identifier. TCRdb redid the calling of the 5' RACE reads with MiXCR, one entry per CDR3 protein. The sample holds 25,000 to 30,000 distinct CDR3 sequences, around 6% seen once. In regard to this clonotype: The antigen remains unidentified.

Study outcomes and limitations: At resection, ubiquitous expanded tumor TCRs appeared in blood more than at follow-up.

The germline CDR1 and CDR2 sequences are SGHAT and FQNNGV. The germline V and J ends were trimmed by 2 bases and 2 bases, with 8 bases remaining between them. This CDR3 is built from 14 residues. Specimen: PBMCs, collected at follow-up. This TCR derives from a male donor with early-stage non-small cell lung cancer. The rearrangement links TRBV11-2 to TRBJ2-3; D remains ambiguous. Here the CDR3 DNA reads TGTGCCAGCAGCTTAACAGAGAACACAGATACGCAGTATTTT. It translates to CASSLTENTDTQYF. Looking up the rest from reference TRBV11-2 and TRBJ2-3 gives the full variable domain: EAGVAQSPRYKIIEKRQSVAFWCNPISGHATLYWYQQILGQGPKLLIQFQNNGVVDDSQLPKDRFSAERLKGVDSTLKIQPAKLEDSAVYLCASSLTENTDTQYFGPGTRLTVL.